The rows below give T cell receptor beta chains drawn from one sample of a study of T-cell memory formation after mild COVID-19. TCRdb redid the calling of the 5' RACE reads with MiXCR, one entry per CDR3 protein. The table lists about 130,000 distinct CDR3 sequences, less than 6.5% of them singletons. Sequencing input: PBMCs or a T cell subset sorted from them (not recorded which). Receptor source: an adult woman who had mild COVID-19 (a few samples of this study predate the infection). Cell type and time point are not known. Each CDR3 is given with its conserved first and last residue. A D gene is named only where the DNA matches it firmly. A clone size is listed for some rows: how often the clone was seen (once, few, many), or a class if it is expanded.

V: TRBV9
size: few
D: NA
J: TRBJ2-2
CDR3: CASSGMGGELFF
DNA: TGTGCCAGCAGCGGGATGGGCGGGGAGCTGTTTTTT

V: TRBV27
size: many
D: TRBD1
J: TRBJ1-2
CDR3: CASSFSGQYPLGYTF
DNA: TGTGCCAGCAGTTTTTCGGGACAGTACCCTTTGGGCTACACCTTC

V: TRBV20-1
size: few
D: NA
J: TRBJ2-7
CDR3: CSASGGLPAEQYF
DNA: TGCAGTGCTAGCGGTGGGCTACCCGCCGAGCAGTACTTC

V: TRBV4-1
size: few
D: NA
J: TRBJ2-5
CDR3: CASSQVGGRGETQYF
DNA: TGCGCCAGCAGCCAAGTGGGGGGTAGGGGAGAGACCCAGTACTTC

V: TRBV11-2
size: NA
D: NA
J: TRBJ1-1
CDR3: CASSLRGNRRTGEAFF
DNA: TGTGCCAGCAGCTTAAGAGGGAACAGACGAACGGGTGAAGCTTTCTTT

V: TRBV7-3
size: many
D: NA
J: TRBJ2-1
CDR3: CASSSLHRVDEQFF
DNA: TGTGCCAGCAGCAGCCTCCACAGGGTCGATGAGCAGTTCTTC

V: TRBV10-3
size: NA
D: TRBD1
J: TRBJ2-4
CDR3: CARKSGQGAQDIQYF
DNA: TGTGCCAGGAAATCGGGACAGGGGGCGCAGGACATTCAGTACTTC

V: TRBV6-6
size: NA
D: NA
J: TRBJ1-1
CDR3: CASSYRYTEAFF
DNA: TGTGCCAGCAGTTATCGGTACACTGAAGCTTTCTTT

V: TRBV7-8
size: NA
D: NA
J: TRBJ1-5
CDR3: CASSLTGTSRPNQPQHF
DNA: TGTGCCAGCAGTCTTACAGGGACCTCTAGGCCTAATCAGCCCCAGCATTTT

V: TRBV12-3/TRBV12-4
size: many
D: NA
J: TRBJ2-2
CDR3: CASSFPGELFF
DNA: TGTGCCAGCAGTTTTCCCGGGGAGCTGTTTTTT

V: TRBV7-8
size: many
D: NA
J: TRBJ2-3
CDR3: CASSLVVRATKKNTQYF
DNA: TGTGCCAGCAGCTTAGTTGTGAGGGCCACGAAAAAGAATACGCAGTATTTT

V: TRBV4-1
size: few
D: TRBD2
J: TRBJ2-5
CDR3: CASSQGLRGGQETQYF
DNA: TGCGCCAGCAGCCAGGGGTTGCGGGGAGGGCAAGAGACCCAGTACTTC

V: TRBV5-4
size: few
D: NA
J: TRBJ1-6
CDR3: CASSPATGDNSPLHF
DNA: TGTGCCAGCAGCCCGGCGACAGGTGATAATTCACCCCTCCACTTT

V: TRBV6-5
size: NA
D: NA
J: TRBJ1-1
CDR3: CASSFTGLSAEAFF
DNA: TGTGCCAGCAGTTTCACCGGGTTATCCGCTGAAGCTTTCTTT

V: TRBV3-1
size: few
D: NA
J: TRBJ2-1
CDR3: CASSQARGRDEQFF
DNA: TGTGCCAGCAGCCAAGCAAGGGGGAGGGATGAGCAGTTCTTC

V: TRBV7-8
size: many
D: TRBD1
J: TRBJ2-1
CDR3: CASRLGVTGVPNEQFF
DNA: TGTGCCAGCAGGCTCGGGGTGACAGGGGTTCCCAATGAGCAGTTCTTC

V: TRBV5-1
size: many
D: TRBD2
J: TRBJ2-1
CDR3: CASSLRTLAGGPGEQFF
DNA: TGCGCCAGCAGCTTAAGGACGCTAGCGGGAGGGCCAGGTGAGCAGTTCTTC

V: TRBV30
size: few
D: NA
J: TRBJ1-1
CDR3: CAWTGGKYTEAFF
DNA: TGTGCCTGGACCGGCGGCAAGTACACTGAAGCTTTCTTT

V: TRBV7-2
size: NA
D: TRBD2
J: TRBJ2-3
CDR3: CASSKTSGVLGDTQYF
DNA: TGTGCCAGCAGCAAGACTAGCGGAGTGCTGGGAGATACGCAGTATTTT

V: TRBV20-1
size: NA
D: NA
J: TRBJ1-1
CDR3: CSARDMVMNTEAFF
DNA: TGCAGTGCTAGGGATATGGTTATGAACACTGAAGCTTTCTTT

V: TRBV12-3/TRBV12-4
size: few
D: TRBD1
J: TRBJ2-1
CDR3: CASRQTGAQGSEQFF
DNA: TGTGCCAGCAGACAGACAGGGGCCCAGGGTAGTGAGCAGTTCTTC

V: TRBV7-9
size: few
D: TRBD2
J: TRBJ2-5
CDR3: CASSRWTSGYQETQYF
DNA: TGTGCCAGCAGCCGGTGGACTAGCGGGTACCAAGAGACCCAGTACTTC

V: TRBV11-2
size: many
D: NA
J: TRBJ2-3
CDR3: CASSPWWASTDTQYF
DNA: TGTGCCAGCAGCCCGTGGTGGGCAAGCACAGATACGCAGTATTTT

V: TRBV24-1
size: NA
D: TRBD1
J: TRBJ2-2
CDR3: CATSGSGTGAGELFF
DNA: TGTGCCACCAGTGGATCAGGGACAGGAGCCGGGGAGCTGTTTTTT

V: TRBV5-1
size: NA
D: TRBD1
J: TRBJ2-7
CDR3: CASSQALRQGAYEQYF
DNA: TGCGCCAGCAGCCAGGCCCTGAGACAGGGGGCTTACGAGCAGTACTTC

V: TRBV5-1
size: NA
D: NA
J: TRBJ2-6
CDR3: CASSGDSGANVLTF
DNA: TGCGCCAGCAGCGGTGACTCTGGGGCCAACGTCCTGACTTTC

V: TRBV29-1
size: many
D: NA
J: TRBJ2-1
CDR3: CSVRQGTSRDYNEQFF
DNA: TGCAGCGTTCGTCAGGGAACCTCCCGTGACTACAATGAGCAGTTCTTC

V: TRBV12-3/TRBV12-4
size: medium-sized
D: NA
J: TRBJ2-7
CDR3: CASSFWTPYEQYF
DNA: TGTGCCAGCAGTTTTTGGACACCCTACGAGCAGTACTTC

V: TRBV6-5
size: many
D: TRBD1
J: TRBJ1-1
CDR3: CASSYSGTAIGTEAFF
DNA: TGTGCCAGCAGTTACTCAGGGACAGCGATTGGGACTGAAGCTTTCTTT

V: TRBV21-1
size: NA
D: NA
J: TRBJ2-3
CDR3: CASSNPGFLVPYTDTQYF
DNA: TGTGCCAGCAGCAATCCAGGTTTCCTCGTCCCTTACACAGATACGCAGTATTTT

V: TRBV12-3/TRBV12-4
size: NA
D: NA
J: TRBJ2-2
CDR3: CASSLRTANTGELFF
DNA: TGTGCCAGCAGTTTGAGGACAGCGAACACCGGGGAGCTGTTTTTT

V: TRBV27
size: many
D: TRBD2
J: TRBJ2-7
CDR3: CASSSIAGSYEQYF
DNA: TGTGCCAGCAGTTCCATAGCGGGATCCTACGAGCAGTACTTC

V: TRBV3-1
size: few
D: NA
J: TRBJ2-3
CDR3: CASREEGRGSTDTQYF
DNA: TGTGCCAGCAGAGAGGAAGGGCGGGGAAGCACAGATACGCAGTATTTT

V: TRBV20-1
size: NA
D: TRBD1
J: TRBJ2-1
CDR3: CSASRTGGTSYNEQFF
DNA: TGCAGTGCTAGCCGAACAGGGGGCACGTCCTACAATGAGCAGTTCTTC

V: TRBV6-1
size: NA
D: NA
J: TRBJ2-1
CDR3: CASKVWGATHNEQFF
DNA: TGTGCCAGCAAGGTTTGGGGGGCTACTCACAATGAGCAGTTCTTC

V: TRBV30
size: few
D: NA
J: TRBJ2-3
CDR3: CAWSGEGVADTQYF
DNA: TGTGCCTGGAGTGGAGAGGGAGTGGCAGATACGCAGTATTTT

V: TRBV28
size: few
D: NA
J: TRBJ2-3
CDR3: CASSFLILKSNTDTQYF
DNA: TGTGCCAGCAGTTTCTTGATTCTCAAGTCCAACACAGATACGCAGTATTTT

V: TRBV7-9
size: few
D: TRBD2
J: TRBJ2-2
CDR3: CASTSTAGKNTGELFF
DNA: TGTGCCAGCACCAGTACAGCGGGGAAGAACACCGGGGAGCTGTTTTTT

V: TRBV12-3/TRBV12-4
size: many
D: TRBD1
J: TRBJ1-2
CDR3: CASSPTTGLYGYTF
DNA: TGTGCCAGCAGTCCGACGACAGGGCTTTATGGCTACACCTTC

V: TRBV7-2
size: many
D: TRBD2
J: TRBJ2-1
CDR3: CASSLGGLAGAFF
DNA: TGTGCCAGCAGCTTAGGGGGACTAGCGGGAGCGTTCTTC

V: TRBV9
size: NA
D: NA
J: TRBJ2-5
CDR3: CASSVAGGQTGETQYF
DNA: TGTGCCAGCAGCGTAGCGGGAGGACAGACGGGAGAGACCCAGTACTTC

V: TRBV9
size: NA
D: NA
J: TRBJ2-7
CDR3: CASSVGASYEQYF
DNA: TGTGCCAGCAGCGTAGGTGCTTCCTACGAGCAGTACTTC

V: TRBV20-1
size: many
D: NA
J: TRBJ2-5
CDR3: CSARDRVLGQETQYF
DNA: TGCAGTGCTAGAGATAGGGTATTGGGGCAAGAGACCCAGTACTTC

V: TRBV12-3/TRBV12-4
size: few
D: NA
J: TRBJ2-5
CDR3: CASRLTGPRETQYF
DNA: TGTGCCAGCCGTCTAACAGGGCCCCGCGAGACCCAGTACTTC

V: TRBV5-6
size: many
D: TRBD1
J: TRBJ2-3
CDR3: CASSDPGTGATDTQYF
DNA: TGTGCCAGCAGCGACCCCGGGACAGGGGCGACAGATACGCAGTATTTT

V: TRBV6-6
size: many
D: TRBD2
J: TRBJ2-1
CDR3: CASSYSPWREGQNEQFF
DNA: TGTGCCAGCAGTTACTCTCCCTGGCGGGAGGGCCAAAATGAGCAGTTCTTC

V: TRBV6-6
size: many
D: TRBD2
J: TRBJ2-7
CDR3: CASFGLAGFYEQYF
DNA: TGTGCCAGCTTCGGACTAGCGGGCTTCTACGAGCAGTACTTC

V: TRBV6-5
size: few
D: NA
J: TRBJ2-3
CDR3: CASGLGRQGDTQYF
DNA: TGTGCCAGCGGGTTGGGCAGGCAGGGAGATACGCAGTATTTT

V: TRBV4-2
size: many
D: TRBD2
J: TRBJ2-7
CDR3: CASSQGSGSYEQYF
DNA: TGTGCCAGCAGCCAAGGGAGCGGGAGCTACGAGCAGTACTTC

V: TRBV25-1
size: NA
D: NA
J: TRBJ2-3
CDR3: CASSETTPDTQYF
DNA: TGTGCCAGCAGTGAGACGACCCCAGATACGCAGTATTTT

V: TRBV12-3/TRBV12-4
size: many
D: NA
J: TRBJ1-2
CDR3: CASSFNTLTNGYTF
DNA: TGTGCCAGCAGTTTCAACACCTTAACTAATGGCTACACCTTC

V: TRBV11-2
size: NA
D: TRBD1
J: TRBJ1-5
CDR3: CASSPGTGGLYSNQPQHF
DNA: TGTGCCAGCAGCCCCGGGACAGGGGGCCTTTATAGCAATCAGCCCCAGCATTTT

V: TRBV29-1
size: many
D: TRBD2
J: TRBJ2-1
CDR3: CSVEEWLAENNEQFF
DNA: TGCAGCGTTGAAGAGTGGCTAGCGGAGAACAATGAGCAGTTCTTC

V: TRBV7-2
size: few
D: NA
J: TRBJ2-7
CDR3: CASSLISVAYEQYF
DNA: TGTGCCAGCAGCTTAATTTCGGTTGCCTACGAGCAGTACTTC

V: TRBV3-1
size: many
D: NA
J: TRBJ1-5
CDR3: CASSQETGTYRGNQPQHF
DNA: TGTGCCAGCAGCCAGGAAACCGGGACGTACCGTGGCAATCAGCCCCAGCATTTT